This T cell receptor beta chain was recorded in a study of control samples from healthy donors and cancer patients. From germline, CDR1 is PRHDT and CDR2 FYEKMQ (reference sequence). The CDR3 totals 15 residues. The V end lost 5 bases, the J end lost 0 bases, and 13 bases lay between the germline ends. The table came from immunoSEQ multiplex PCR; TCRdb's copy has only in-frame clones and leaves some out. The sample has about 57,000 clones, roughly 90% seen once. The chain has TRBV13 and TRBJ1-1; D is undetermined. The sample comprised PBMCs. This TCR derives from a young man with colorectal cancer. CDR3: CASSPGGMMNTEAFF. Here the CDR3 DNA reads TGTGCCAGCAGCCCCGGAGGGATGATGAACACTGAAGCTTTCTTT.